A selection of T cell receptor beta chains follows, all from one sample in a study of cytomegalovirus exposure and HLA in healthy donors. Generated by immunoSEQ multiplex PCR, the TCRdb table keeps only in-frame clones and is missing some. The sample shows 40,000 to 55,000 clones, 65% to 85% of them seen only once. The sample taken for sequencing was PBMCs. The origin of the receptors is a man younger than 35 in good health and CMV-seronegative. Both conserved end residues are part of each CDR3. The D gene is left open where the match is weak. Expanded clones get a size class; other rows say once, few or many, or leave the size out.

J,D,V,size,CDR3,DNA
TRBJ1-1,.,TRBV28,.,CASTEGRNTEAFF,TGTGCCAGCACCGAGGGCAGGAACACTGAAGCTTTCTTT
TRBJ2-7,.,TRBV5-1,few,CASSPVRGEQYF,TGCGCCAGCAGCCCCGTCAGGGGCGAGCAGTACTTC
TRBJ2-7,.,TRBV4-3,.,CASSRGQGGAYEQYF,TGCGCCAGCAGCCGAGGACAGGGAGGGGCCTACGAGCAGTACTTC
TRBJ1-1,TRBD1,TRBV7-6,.,CASSLGQGNTEAFF,TGTGCCAGCAGCTTGGGACAGGGCAACACTGAAGCTTTCTTT
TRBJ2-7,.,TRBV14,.,CASSYGGGAREQYF,TGTGCCAGCAGCTATGGCGGCGGGGCGCGGGAGCAGTACTTC
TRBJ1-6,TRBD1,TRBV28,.,CASNKQGANSPLHF,TGTGCCAGCAACAAACAGGGGGCCAATTCACCCCTCCACTTT
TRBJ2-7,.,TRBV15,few,CATSSPGLREYEQYF,TGTGCCACCAGCAGTCCGGGACTGAGGGAATACGAGCAGTACTTC
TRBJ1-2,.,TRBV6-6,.,CASSYPDRARYGYTF,TGTGCCAGCAGTTACCCCGACAGAGCTCGCTATGGCTACACCTTC
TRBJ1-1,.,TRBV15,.,CATSRAAGVGTEAFF,TGTGCCACCAGCAGAGCCGCAGGGGTGGGCACTGAAGCTTTCTTT
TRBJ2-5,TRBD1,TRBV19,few,CASSGQAQETQYF,TGTGCCAGTAGTGGACAGGCCCAGGAGACCCAGTACTTC
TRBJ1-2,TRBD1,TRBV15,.,CATTRTGDGYTF,TGTGCCACCACCCGGACAGGGGATGGCTACACCTTC
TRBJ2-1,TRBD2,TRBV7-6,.,CASSLGTSGSINEQFF,TGTGCCAGCAGCTTAGGCACTAGCGGGAGCATCAATGAGCAGTTCTTC
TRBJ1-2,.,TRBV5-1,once,CASSPQQELYGYTF,TGCGCCAGCAGCCCGCAACAGGAACTTTATGGCTACACCTTC
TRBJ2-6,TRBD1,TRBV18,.,CASTPGGAGANVLTF,TGTGCCAGCACCCCAGGGGGTGCCGGGGCCAACGTCCTGACTTTC
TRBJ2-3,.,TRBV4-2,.,CASSLRATDTQYF,TGTGCCAGCAGCCTCCGCGCCACAGATACGCAGTATTTT
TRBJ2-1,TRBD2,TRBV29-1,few,CSVTTSGKKEVFF,TGCAGCGTGACGACTAGCGGGAAGAAGGAGGTGTTCTTC
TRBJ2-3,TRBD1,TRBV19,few,CASSIRDSSTDTQYF,TGTGCCAGTAGTATCCGGGACAGCAGCACAGATACGCAGTATTTT
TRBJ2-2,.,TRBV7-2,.,CASPGDTGELFF,TGTGCCAGCCCCGGGGACACCGGGGAGCTGTTTTTT
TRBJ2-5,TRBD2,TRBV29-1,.,CSVGALAGGRETQYF,TGCAGCGTTGGGGCCCTAGCGGGAGGTCGAGAGACCCAGTACTTC
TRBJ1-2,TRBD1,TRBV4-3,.,CASSPTDRDRAYGYTF,TGCGCCAGCAGCCCCACCGACCGAGACAGGGCGTATGGCTACACCTTC
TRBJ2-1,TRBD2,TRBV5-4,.,CASSRGLSSGSSYNEQFF,TGTGCCAGCAGCCGGGGTCTCTCTAGCGGAAGCTCCTACAATGAGCAGTTCTTC
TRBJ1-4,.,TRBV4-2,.,CASSPRRGLPTNEKLFF,TGTGCCAGCAGCCCGAGGAGAGGCTTACCGACTAATGAAAAACTGTTTTTT
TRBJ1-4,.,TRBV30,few,CAWGTGTTNEKLFF,TGTGCCTGGGGCACAGGGACAACTAATGAAAAACTGTTTTTT
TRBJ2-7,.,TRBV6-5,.,CASRIALIGEQYF,TGTGCCAGCAGAATAGCCTTGATTGGGGAGCAGTACTTC
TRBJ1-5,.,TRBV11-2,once,CASSKERNQPQHF,TGTGCCAGCAGCAAGGAGCGCAATCAGCCCCAGCATTTT
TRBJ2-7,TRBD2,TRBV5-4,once,CASSLSGGGASSYEQYF,TGTGCCAGCAGCTTGTCGGGAGGAGGGGCGAGCTCCTACGAGCAGTACTTC
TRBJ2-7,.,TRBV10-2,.,CASRSSYEQYF,TGCGCCAGCAGGAGCTCCTACGAGCAGTACTTC
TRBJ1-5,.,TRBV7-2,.,CASSLGGVTGQPQHF,TGTGCCAGCAGCTTGGGTGGGGTGACGGGGCAGCCCCAGCATTTT
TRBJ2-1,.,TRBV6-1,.,CASSEISPWGPYNEQFF,TGTGCCAGCAGTGAAATTTCCCCTTGGGGCCCCTACAATGAGCAGTTCTTC
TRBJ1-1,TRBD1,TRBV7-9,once,CASSLSQYRGSFF,TGTGCCAGCAGCTTAAGTCAGTACAGGGGATCGTTCTTT
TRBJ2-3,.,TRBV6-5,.,CASSYSGDTQYF,TGTGCCAGCAGTTATTCGGGTGATACGCAGTATTTT
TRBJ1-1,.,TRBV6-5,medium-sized,CASRRMGRDTEAFF,TGTGCCAGCAGGCGGATGGGGCGCGACACTGAAGCTTTCTTT
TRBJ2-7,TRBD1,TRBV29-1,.,CSVQQGADSPYEQYF,TGCAGCGTCCAACAGGGGGCGGATTCCCCCTACGAGCAGTACTTC
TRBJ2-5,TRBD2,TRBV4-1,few,CASSHPPLSVAGNPYQETQYF,TGCGCCAGCAGCCACCCGCCCTTATCAGTAGCGGGAAACCCGTACCAAGAGACCCAGTACTTC
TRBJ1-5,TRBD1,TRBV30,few,CAWSVQGDQPQHF,TGTGCCTGGAGTGTACAGGGGGATCAGCCCCAGCATTTT
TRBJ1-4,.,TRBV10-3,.,CAIRPDSYNEKLFF,TGTGCCATCAGACCCGACAGCTATAATGAAAAACTGTTTTTT
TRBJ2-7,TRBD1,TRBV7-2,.,CASLRTGGDEQYF,TGTGCCAGCCTACGGACAGGGGGCGACGAGCAGTACTTC
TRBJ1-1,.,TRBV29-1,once,CSVTGFLNTEAFF,TGCAGCGTTACAGGGTTTTTAAACACTGAAGCTTTCTTT
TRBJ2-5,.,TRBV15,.,CATAQGQETQYF,TGTGCCACCGCTCAGGGGCAAGAGACCCAGTACTTC
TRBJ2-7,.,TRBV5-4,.,CASSLEPSSYEQYF,TGTGCCAGCAGCTTGGAACCCAGCTCCTACGAGCAGTACTTC
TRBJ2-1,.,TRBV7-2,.,CASSLGRGIGEQFF,TGTGCCAGCAGCTTGGGAAGAGGGATAGGCGAGCAGTTCTTC
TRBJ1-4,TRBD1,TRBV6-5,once,CASRRTGGLEKLFF,TGTGCCAGCAGGCGGACAGGGGGTTTGGAAAAACTGTTTTTT
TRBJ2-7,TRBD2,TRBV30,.,CAWTTSGGTYEQYF,TGTGCCTGGACAACTAGCGGGGGGACCTACGAGCAGTACTTC
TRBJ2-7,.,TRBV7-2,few,CASSPPGLSYEQYF,TGTGCCAGCAGCCCGCCCGGACTCTCCTACGAGCAGTACTTC
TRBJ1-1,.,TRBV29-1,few,CSVDPGGAFF,TGCAGCGTCGATCCCGGGGGAGCTTTCTTT
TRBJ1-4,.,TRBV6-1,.,CASRGGTITNEKLFF,TGTGCCAGCAGGGGAGGGACGATAACTAATGAAAAACTGTTTTTT
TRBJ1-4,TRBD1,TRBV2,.,CASSAQTGNEKLFF,TGTGCCAGCAGTGCCCAGACAGGGAATGAAAAACTGTTTTTT
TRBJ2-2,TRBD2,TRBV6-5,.,CASHGGEVTGELFF,TGTGCCAGCCATGGGGGGGAGGTGACCGGGGAGCTGTTTTTT
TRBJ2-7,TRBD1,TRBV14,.,CASSRRQGSSYEQYF,TGTGCCAGCAGCCGCCGACAGGGGAGCTCCTACGAGCAGTACTTC
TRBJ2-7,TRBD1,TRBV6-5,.,CASSYRQGAYEQYF,TGTGCCAGCAGTTACCGGCAGGGGGCCTACGAGCAGTACTTC
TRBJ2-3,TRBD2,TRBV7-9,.,CASSPGTSGRAVDTQYF,TGTGCCAGCAGCCCCGGGACTAGCGGGAGGGCCGTAGATACGCAGTATTTT